The next 9 T cell receptor beta chains were all read from a single sample in a study of identifying expanded T cells in peripheral blood. Only in-frame clones appear in the TCRdb table, and some are missing; sequencing was by immunoSEQ multiplex PCR. The sample yields 70,000 to 100,000 clones, roughly 86% seen once. Source material: blood. The receptors come from a person aged 18-70 years in good health.

This clone was observed a single time. The CDR3 sequence: CASSESGTAKETQYF. As DNA, the CDR3 is TGTGCCAGCAGTGAAAGCGGGACGGCTAAAGAGACCCAGTACTTC. The rearrangement links TRBV2 to TRBJ2-5, with 7 bases identical to TRBD2. Germline V gene lookup returns CDR1 SNHLY and CDR2 FYNNEI. The CDR3 extends over 15 amino acids. J lost 3 bases, V lost 2 bases, and 6 bases had no gene match.

The chain has TRBV29-1 and TRBJ2-5; the match to TRBD1 covers 9 bases. Germline V CDR1 and CDR2: SQVTM, ANQGSEA. The CDR3 is 13 residues long. V was pared by 4 bases and J by 1 base, with 1 base of the junction left unmatched. The CDR3 DNA follows: TGCAGCGTTGGGACAGGGGCCCAAGAGACCCAGTACTTC. Residues: CSVGTGAQETQYF.

The chain employs TRBV19 and TRBJ2-2; D is uncertain. The CDR3 loop spans 16 amino acids. V lost 5 bases and J lost 0, with 13 bases in between. Germline V gene data show CDR1 as LNHDA and CDR2 as SQIVND (reference sequence). The CDR3 DNA follows: TGTGCCAGTAGTCTCCGAGCCGGTTCGAACACCGGGGAGCTGTTTTTT. Protein product: CASSLRAGSNTGELFF.

The CDR3 sequence: CASSRVKAMNTEAFF. CDR3 DNA sequence: TGTGCCAGCAGCCGCGTCAAGGCGATGAACACTGAAGCTTTCTTT. The V gene is TRBV5-4, the J gene TRBJ1-1; no clear D gene. This CDR3 has 15 residues. From germline, CDR1 is SGHNT and CDR2 YYREEE (reference sequence). Trimming pared 4 bases from V and 0 bases from J, leaving 13 bases between. Full variable domain (missing parts from reference TRBV5-4 and TRBJ1-1): ETGVTQSPTHLIKTRGQQVTLRCSSQSGHNTVSWYQQALGQGPQFIFQYYREEENGRGNFPPRFSGLQFPNYSSELNVNALELDDSALYLCASSRVKAMNTEAFFGQGTRLTVV.

The V call is TRBV6-5, the J call TRBJ2-5; TRBD1 is a possible D gene (5 bases). V was cut by 8 bases and J by 5 bases, with 18 bases left in between. Germline CDR1 reads MNHEY; CDR2 reads SVGAGI. The CDR3 contains 14 residues. CDR3 DNA: TGTGCCAGCTCGAAGGTCCCAGGGCGGGAGACCCAGTACTTC. Its protein is CASSKVPGRETQYF.

This rearrangement joins TRBV18 to TRBJ1-2; 8 nucleotides line up with TRBD1. The V segment lost 3 bases and the J segment 2 bases; nucleotides outside the gene matches: 5. Germline V gene lookup returns CDR1 KGHSH and CDR2 LQKENI. The CDR3 extends over 15 amino acids. Written as DNA, the CDR3 is TGTGCCAGCTCACCGTGGACAGGGACCAACTATGGCTACACCTTC. The encoded protein is CASSPWTGTNYGYTF.

This rearrangement joins TRBV5-1 to TRBJ2-7; 8 bases are shared with TRBD2. This CDR3 has 14 amino acids. The junction had 3 bases not matched to a gene; V was cut back by 4 bases and J by 0 bases. The germline V gene encodes CDR1 SGHRS and CDR2 YFSETQ. This CDR3 reads CASSREGGSYEQYF. In nucleotides, the CDR3 is TGCGCCAGCAGCCGGGAGGGTGGCTCCTACGAGCAGTACTTC.

The sample holds a few counts of this clone. The CDR3 loop reads CASSLGYNSPLHF. The CDR3 nucleotides read TGTGCCAGCAGTTTAGGCTATAATTCACCCCTCCACTTT. V usage is TRBV28 and J usage is TRBJ1-6; the D is unclear. The CDR3 is 13 residues long. Germline V CDR1 and CDR2: MDHEN, SYDVKM. V lost 2 bases to trimming and J lost 3 bases, with 2 bases between them.

This chain's CDR3 is CSVEWGLKGFF. The CDR3 nucleotides read TGCAGCGTTGAGTGGGGCTTGAAGGGTTTCTTT. The V call is TRBV29-1, the J call TRBJ1-1, with D possibly being TRBD1 (5 bases). The V end lost 3 bases, the J end lost 13 bases, and 15 bases lay between the germline ends. The CDR3 runs to 11 residues. Germline CDR1 and CDR2: SQVTM and ANQGSEA.